The present entry profiles one T cell receptor beta chain with its context. Antigen unknown. TCRdb re-derived calls from the 5' RACE reads in MiXCR, one entry per CDR3 protein. The sample carries 1,800,000 or so distinct CDR3 sequences, under 35% recorded once. The sample originates from a study of identical twins. The study's findings and limits: With monozygotic twins, out-of-frame TCR alpha sharing exceeded what models estimated. Partial confounding of zero-insertion analyses by invariant MAIT and iNKT cells was possible. Surplus twin overlap in beta out-of-frame sequences was less pronounced.

Trimming pared 5 bases from V and 4 bases from J, leaving 33 bases between. There are 20 residues in the CDR3. Germline V gene lookup returns CDR1 LNHNV and CDR2 YYDKDF (reference sequence). The sequenced material came from cord blood. This TCR was sampled from a newborn girl in good health. This chain links TRBV15 with TRBJ2-7; D may correspond to TRBD1 or TRBD2 (5 bases each). The CDR3 is CATSSGPEGSWGLPSYEQYF. CDR3 nucleotides: TGTGCCACCAGCTCAGGGCCCGAGGGGTCCTGGGGTCTTCCTTCATACGAGCAGTACTTC.